This TCR beta chain appears in the sequencing data of a study of blood T cell repertoires in COVID-19. V lost 8 bases to trimming and J lost 1 base; unmatched junction nucleotides: 12. This CDR3 contains 17 residues. Germline values: CDR1 LGHNA, CDR2 YNFKEQ. The method was immunoSEQ multiplex PCR; TCRdb's version includes in-frame clones alone and lacks a portion of them. The sample holds hundreds of thousands of clones; under 90% are singletons and the top ten take 1.5% to 2%. V and J are TRBV4-2 and TRBJ1-1; TRBD1 matches at 11 bases. Source material: peripheral blood. This clonotype originated in a young woman with COVID-19, enrolled during active disease. In DNA form, the CDR3 reads TGTGCCAGCCGCTCCCTTGGGGACAGGGGGGGGAACACTGAAGCTTTCTTT. Translation gives CASRSLGDRGGNTEAFF.